This T cell receptor (beta chain) came from a study of cytomegalovirus exposure and HLA in healthy donors (dated by TCRdb to between 2016 and 2019). Regarding the complete study: An earlier analysis of roughly 610 of the donors reported over 250 Gb of sequence data and 117 million unique TCR beta sequences obtained from roughly 170 million T cells. Among about 400 genotyped donors of the cohort, an average of approximately 200,000 unique TCR beta nucleotide sequences was sequenced per donor, of which 15% to 20% were non-productive. The number of typed donors differed by locus: roughly 629-640 for A, B, C, DRB1 and DQB1; 522 for DQA1; fewer than 610 for DPA1; and 450 to 480 for DPB1. All discovery cohort repertoires had been generated using a single sequencing platform. To predict cytomegalovirus infection status, the study combined high-throughput TCR immunosequencing, statistical association of individual TCRs with disease status, and machine learning. Genome-wide SNP genotypes for about 65% of the 666 donors were used in a later genetic analysis, which treated that subset as a discovery cohort. Donor age, sex, ethnicity and CMV serostatus were compiled alongside the repertoire data. The T cell repertoires of 700 or so subjects were profiled by immunosequencing and related to cytomegalovirus serostatus. A later analysis re-analyzed previously published TCR beta repertoires from 500 to 700 donors and added high-resolution HLA genotyping to study TCR occurrence patterns. An early release that covered more than 550 HLA-typed donors contained about 300 gigabases of sequencing data and roughly 84 million unique TCR sequences. HLA typing included class I and class II loci at four-digit resolution. The study aimed to test whether signatures of past pathogen exposure could be identified by cataloging public T cell receptors. An earlier analysis of about 600 of the donors used high-throughput TCR beta sequencing to judge whether each TCR beta V gene segment behaved as functional or pseudogenic. Roughly 5 DR-DQ haplotypes were handled as single units for association and clustering because linkage in the cohort was strong. Besides the first cohort of 550 to 750 subjects, a separate validation cohort made up of 120 different subjects was used. Of the 350 to 450 genotyped donors, roughly 80% fell in the genetic ancestry cluster associated with self-reported Caucasian donors. Rather than using new phenotypic data, the later analysis identified candidate immune exposures from TCR beta sequences and from how often those sequences occurred across donors.

For this clone: Its cognate antigen has yet to be identified. Base qualities were left out, and no much larger clone turns up one base away.

The cohort was made up of under 800 healthy bone marrow donors. At the time of sampling, every cohort member was nominally healthy, though immune exposures that went unrecorded were likely present. The donor tested CMV seronegative, placing the donor among the 350 or so seronegative members of the cohort. A peripheral blood sample was collected from each donor, and TCR beta sequencing was performed on peripheral blood mononuclear cells. Genomic DNA was extracted from the blood cell samples with the Qiagen DNeasy Blood Extraction Kit. The CDR3 holds 15 amino acids from the cysteine to the phenylalanine. Of all the DNA, just the CDR3 is kept, 45 bases in frame from base 1. Per the germline V gene, KGHSH is the CDR1 and LQKENI is the CDR2. Here V drops 3 bases and J drops 0 bases, and the junction holds 1 base not matched to any gene. What the authors observed across the whole study: CMV serostatus was the only immune exposure information available for the cohort. A later genetic analysis reported fewer N-insertions in productive TCRs among donors in an Asian-associated ancestry cluster than the approximately 670-donor mean. In a later analysis, several top co-occurrence clusters were reported to appear linked to parvovirus B19, influenza, CMV and Epstein-Barr virus. Linkage disequilibrium might explain the correlated functional status among segregating V segments, but an unknown experimental factor could not be ruled out. Most CMV-associated TCR beta chains appeared to be HLA-restricted in a later analysis, and the HLA associations seemed to be driven largely by CMV exposure. The study listed 150 to 200 TCR beta chains as associated with cytomegalovirus. HLA typing was unavailable for some donors at each locus, so association tests used only the typed subset. According to a later analysis, TCR association rates differed among HLA loci, with DRB1 alleles showing the most associated TCRs and HLA-C alleles showing the fewest. Most TCR sequences were observed very rarely across donors, whereas some public TCRs were present in many individuals. The cohort was sequenced for TCR beta chains only, and without alpha or paired-chain data the features that could be detected were limited. Seventeen rarely observed V segments, including chromosome 9 orphons, were excluded from the earlier analysis of several hundred of the donors because counts were too low. In a later genetic analysis, a missense DCLRE1C variant was associated with V-gene and J-gene trimming of TCR beta chains, and the association was replicated in an independent cohort. Some IMGT-functional V segments, including TRBV6-2 and TRBV6-3, could not be distinguished by the 87-base-pair reads and were therefore excluded. A further reported finding was that TCR beta sequences accurately predicted the HLA-A and HLA-B alleles for most subjects in the first cohort. A cluster of highly shared sequence variants was judged likely to represent a technical artifact of the sequencing pipeline. Strong co-occurrence of HLA alleles, especially DR and DQ, made assigning TCR associations to individual alleles difficult. The authors suggested that the approach could potentially be generalized to other disease states and immunological phenotypes. Cytomegalovirus status was reported to be diagnosed by the classifier with high specificity and sensitivity in both the original and validation cohorts. Roughly uniform sequencing depth across donors was assumed in presence/absence analyses, although this assumption may not hold. At a false discovery rate of 0.05, a later analysis linked fewer than 20,000 TCR beta sequences to specific HLA alleles. A few of the identified cytomegalovirus-associated TCR beta chains were confirmed in vitro to be specific for cytomegalovirus antigens. Broadly in line with IMGT annotations, most TCR beta V segments showed up in productive rearrangements about 87% or about 30% of the time in an earlier analysis of 450 to 750 of the donors. In a later analysis, HLA-associated TCR beta chains were found to be more clonally expanded and to have lower generation probabilities than equally common non-associated chains.

Libraries were prepared through the immunoSEQ multiplex PCR assay. For the multiplex PCR, a mixture combining 60 forward primers for TCR Vbeta segments and 13 reverse primers for TCR Jbeta segments was used. Amplification of the CDR3 region of rearranged TCR beta genes was performed with a multiplex PCR assay on genomic DNA. Amplified TCR beta libraries were sequenced as 87-base-pair reads on the Illumina HiSeq System. On the study's bioinformatics: Across the 500 to 750 repertoires, a later analysis counted some 81 million unique TCR beta chains, 8.5 million to 12 million of which were shared by at least two donors. Raw reads were error-corrected and collapsed into unique sequences with a nearest-neighbor algorithm that merged closely related sequences to remove PCR and sequencing errors. CDR3 sequences were aligned to IMGT reference sequences to assign V, D and J gene segments. For a sequence to be retained, at least a six-nucleotide match to both a V gene segment and a J gene segment was required. A rearrangement was called productive if the CDR3 had no stop codons and remained in frame with V and J, and every other rearrangement was called non-productive. Following IMGT convention, CDR3 was defined as the stretch from the second conserved V-encoded cysteine up to the conserved J-encoded phenylalanine. The earlier analysis of some 540 of the donors excluded any sequence lacking an unambiguous match to a single V gene segment. In an earlier analysis of several hundred of the donors, V segments were called functional above 56.7% productive rearrangements and were called segregating when the between-donor standard deviation exceeded 5%. A statistical classification framework was built to diagnose cytomegalovirus status from the catalog of TCR beta chain sequences. In a later analysis, V and J genes were assigned by comparing TCR nucleotide sequences against IMGT/GENE-DB human TR gene sequences. Using the TCRdist pipeline, a later analysis assigned CDR3 sequences along with most-parsimonious VDJ recombination scenarios. In a later analysis, each TCR beta chain was defined by its CDR3 amino acid sequence together with its V-gene family, and reads without a unique V-gene family were excluded. A later analysis removed roughly 590 highly shared, low-generation-probability nucleotide sequences to deal with suspected cross-contamination and a sequencing artifact. In a later analysis, a clonal expansion index for each public chain was calculated from normalized within-repertoire ranks of inferred template counts. In a later analysis, generation probabilities were computed with a VDJ recombination model fitted to out-of-frame rearrangements, and the resulting probabilities were checked against IGoR. In a later analysis, hypergeometric tests were used to score TCR-TCR, TCR-HLA and TCR-CMV co-occurrence, with a repertoire-size bias correction applied to TCR pairs. A later analysis estimated false discovery rates by permuting HLA or CMV assignments 20 times. In a later analysis, co-occurring TCRs were grouped using DBSCAN, with TCRdist sequence similarity added in when clustering inside HLA-allele-positive subsets. Co-occurrence clustering excluded repertoires with fewer than 30,000 or more than 120,000 public chains, plus five with anomalous nucleotide sharing. Not all clones reach the TCRdb copy of this immuneACCESS table, which keeps in-frame sequences only. Checked studies attribute under half of the gap to unresolved V genes and leave the rest unexplained. The D gene and trimming were derived from the DNA, and the V and J assignments and clone size from that table. The sample table contains 130,000 or so clones; only one count was recorded for 79% of them. Jointly, the top ten make up roughly 1.1% of the sample.

Rearrangement joined TRBV18 to TRBJ1-3; 8 central bases correspond to TRBD1. This clonotype originated in a male donor in good health and CMV-seronegative. The sequenced material came from PBMCs. The nucleotides read TGTGCCAGCTCACCGGGACAGGCCTCTGGAAACACCATATATTTT. It codes for CASSPGQASGNTIYF.